These T cell receptor beta chains were read from a single sample in a study of response to subunit inactivated influenza vaccine. Each CDR3 protein is one row after TCRdb ran MiXCR on the RT-PCR reads. The repertoire includes about 170,000 distinct CDR3 sequences, more than 10% of them detected once, and approximately 32% sits in the top ten. This same sample was also part of a study on T cells expressing NK-cell markers.

The source was CD8+ T cells sorted from PBMCs, collected 11 to 12 days after vaccination. The receptors come from a man aged 50-59 years who received an inactivated influenza vaccine. Both conserved end residues are part of each CDR3. A D gene is named only where the DNA matches it firmly. The size entry is marked missing in some rows and otherwise reads once, few, many or a size class.

-	TRBV5-6	TRBJ2-5	-	TGTGCCAGCAGCTGGGGGGACACACAAGAGACCCAGTACTTC	CASSWGDTQETQYF
TRBD1	TRBV11-1	TRBJ2-1	-	TGTGCCAGCAGCCCACGACAGGGCTGGACTGATAAATACAATGAGCAGTTCTTC	CASSPRQGWTDKYNEQFF
-	TRBV15	TRBJ1-1	-	TGTGCCACCAGCGAACGGGTTAACACTGAAGCTTTCTTT	CATSERVNTEAFF
-	TRBV6-5	TRBJ2-7	few	TGTGCCAGCAGTTACTCTTCGCCTTTATACGAGCAGTACTTC	CASSYSSPLYEQYF
-	TRBV7-8	TRBJ2-7	-	TGTGCCAGCAGCTTAGGTTTTACTGGGACCTACGAGCAGTACTTC	CASSLGFTGTYEQYF
TRBD1	TRBV7-9	TRBJ2-7	-	TGTGCCAGCAGCTTAGGTGGGACAGGCTACGAGCAGTACTTC	CASSLGGTGYEQYF
TRBD1	TRBV27	TRBJ2-7	-	TGTGCCAGCAGTTTATCCGGGACAGGAGGGCAGTACTTC	CASSLSGTGGQYF
TRBD1	TRBV5-1	TRBJ2-5	few	TGCGCCAGCAGCTTGGCGGAGACAGGGCCGGCAGAGACCCAGTACTTC	CASSLAETGPAETQYF
TRBD1	TRBV6-2/TRBV6-3	TRBJ1-4	few	TGTGCCAGCAGTTACACAGGGGGCGCCAATGAAAAACTGTTTTTT	CASSYTGGANEKLFF
TRBD2	TRBV29-1	TRBJ2-3	-	TGCAGCGTTGAGCTTCGACTAGCGGGAGGAGGGGGTCTCACAGATACGCAGTATTTT	CSVELRLAGGGGLTDTQYF
-	TRBV6-2/TRBV6-3	TRBJ1-2	-	TGTGCCAGCAACTACAACAGAGCCTATGGCTACACCTTC	CASNYNRAYGYTF
TRBD2	TRBV5-1	TRBJ2-1	-	TGCGCCAGCAGCACCGGTGGCGGGAGCTCCTACAATGAGCAGTTCTTC	CASSTGGGSSYNEQFF
TRBD1	TRBV7-6	TRBJ2-7	-	TGTGCCAGCAGCCGACAGGGGGGACGCTACGAGCAGTACTTC	CASSRQGGRYEQYF
-	TRBV12-3/TRBV12-4	TRBJ2-1	few	TGTGCCAGCAGTTTAGCGAAGACAGCCGAGCGGTTCTTC	CASSLAKTAERFF
-	TRBV7-6	TRBJ2-7	few	TGTGCCAGCAGCCAAGTCCCGGGGCTCTACGAGCAGTACTTC	CASSQVPGLYEQYF